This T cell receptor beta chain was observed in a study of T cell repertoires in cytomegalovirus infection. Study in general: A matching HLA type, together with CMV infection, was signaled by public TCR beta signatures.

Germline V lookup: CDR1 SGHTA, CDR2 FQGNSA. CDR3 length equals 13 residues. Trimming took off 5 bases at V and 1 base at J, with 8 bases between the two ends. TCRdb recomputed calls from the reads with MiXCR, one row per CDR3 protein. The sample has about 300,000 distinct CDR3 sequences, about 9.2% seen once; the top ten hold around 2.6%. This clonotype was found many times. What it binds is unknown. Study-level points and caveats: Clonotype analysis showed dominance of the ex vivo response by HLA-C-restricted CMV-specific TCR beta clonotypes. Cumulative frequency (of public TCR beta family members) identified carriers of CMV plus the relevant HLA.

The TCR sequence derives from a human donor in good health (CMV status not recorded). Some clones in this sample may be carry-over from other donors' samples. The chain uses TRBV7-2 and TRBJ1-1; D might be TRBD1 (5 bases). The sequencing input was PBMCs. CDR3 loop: CASSHDRNTEAFF. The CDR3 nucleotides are TGTGCCAGCAGCCACGACAGGAACACTGAAGCTTTCTTT.